This TCR beta chain emerged from a study of brain T cells in children with intractable seizures. Notes on the study in general: Pre-surgery blood may have been undersampled, hiding some clones. HCMV serostatus was not known, and viral specificity came from CDR3 similarity only.

The trim removed 6 bases at V and 9 bases at J, leaving 15 bases unmatched. The CDR3 spans 16 residues. The V gene's germline CDR1 is MNHEY and CDR2 SMNVEV (reference sequence). Turning to this clone: As yet, its antigen is unknown.

Some clones are missing from TCRdb's copy, which holds only in-frame ones; the method was immunoSEQ multiplex PCR. The profile shows approximately 41,000 clones, 75% to 95% of them singletons. The sequenced cases were selected for having the highest brain T cell transcript signatures. At least one anti-epileptic drug was given before surgery. This receptor was identified in a girl under 10 years old with tuberous sclerosis and intractable seizures. The source material was peripheral blood, sampled at surgery. This chain connects TRBV27 to TRBJ1-3; 9 nucleotides match TRBD1. DNA for the CDR3: TGTGCCAGCAGGCTGGGACAGGGAAGACCGCGTGGCACCATATATTTT. This sequence encodes CASRLGQGRPRGTIYF.